Each of the 26 T cell receptor beta chains below was sequenced from the same sample in a study of identical twins. TCRdb re-analysed the 5' RACE reads in MiXCR, keeping a single row per CDR3 protein. The sample shows about 220,000 distinct CDR3 sequences, roughly 10% of them seen only once. The sequencing input was memory (CD45RO+) T cells sorted from blood. These receptors came from a young woman in good health.

The chain employs TRBV5-1 and TRBJ2-3; D possibly corresponds to TRBD2 (6 bases). Germline V gene data show CDR1 as SGHRS and CDR2 as YFSETQ. Trimming took 4 bases from V and 2 from J, leaving 11 bases between them. The CDR3 extends over 14 amino acids. CDR3 amino acids: CASSQASDTDTQYF. The DNA for the CDR3 is TGCGCCAGCAGCCAAGCTAGCGACACAGATACGCAGTATTTT.

This chain joins TRBV20-1 and TRBJ2-5; tentatively, D is TRBD2 (6 bases). V lost 8 bases, J lost 2 bases, and 18 bases lay in between. The CDR3 is made up of 14 amino acids. Germline V gene sequence: CDR1 DFQATT, CDR2 SNEGSKA (reference sequence). CDR3 protein: CSTTSSEVQETQYF. CDR3 DNA sequence: TGCAGTACCACTAGCTCGGAGGTGCAAGAGACCCAGTACTTC.

The table lists this clonotype with many counts. The chain employs TRBV20-1 and TRBJ1-1; D gene uncertain. Trimming took off 6 bases at V and 3 bases at J, with 5 bases between the two ends. The germline V gene has CDR1 DFQATT and CDR2 SNEGSKA (reference sequence). The CDR3 runs 10 residues. In nucleotides, the CDR3 is TGCAGTGCGCTGGACACTGAAGCTTTCTTT. This sequence encodes CSALDTEAFF.

The J gene is TRBJ1-6, the V gene TRBV3-1; D not resolved. The CDR3 runs 12 residues. Germline CDR1 reads LGHDT; CDR2 reads YNNKEL (reference sequence). The ends were cut back, 0 bases at V and 10 bases at J, with 4 bases in the middle. In DNA form, the CDR3 reads TGTGCCAGCAGCCAAGACTTCTCACCCCTCCACTTT. Protein product: CASSQDFSPLHF.

V usage is TRBV5-1 and J usage is TRBJ1-3; 7 bases fit TRBD1. The germline V gene has CDR1 SGHRS and CDR2 YFSETQ. With V trimmed by 2 bases and J by 0 bases, 5 bases remained unmatched. The CDR3 covers 16 residues. CDR3 bases: TGCGCCAGCAGCTTAATCGGGACAGCCTCTGGAAACACCATATATTTT. This translates into CASSLIGTASGNTIYF.

This clonotype has a handful of counts. The V call is TRBV5-1, the J call TRBJ2-3, with unresolved D. Germline lookup yields CDR1 SGHRS and CDR2 YFSETQ. The CDR3 sequence is 12 residues long. V gave up 3 bases and J gave up 6 bases, with 8 bases separating them. CDR3 bases: TGCGCCAGCAGCTCGGATCTGGATACGCAGTATTTT. Amino acids: CASSSDLDTQYF. Full variable domain (outside the CDR3, taken from reference TRBV5-1 and TRBJ2-3): KAGVTQTPRYLIKTRGQQVTLSCSPISGHRSVSWYQQTPGQGLQFLFEYFSETQRNKGNFPGRFSGRQFSNSRSEMNVSTLELGDSALYLCASSSDLDTQYFGPGTRLTVL.

This clonotype was detected ten times or more. This chain uses TRBV4-3 with TRBJ1-6, with TRBD1 matching over 8 bases. Germline V CDR1 and CDR2: LGHNA, YSLEER. V trimming: 0 bases; J trimming: 9 bases; junction bases outside the gene matches: 7. There are 16 residues in the CDR3. Here the CDR3 reads CASSQDWGQVSSPLHF. The CDR3 bases are TGCGCCAGCAGCCAAGATTGGGGACAGGTTTCTTCACCCCTCCACTTT.

This clonotype was seen only a few times. The rearrangement joins TRBV7-9 to TRBJ2-1, with D tentatively TRBD1 or TRBD2 (5 bases each). Germline values: CDR1 SEHNR, CDR2 FQNEAQ (reference sequence). V lost 3 bases and J lost 9, with 18 bases in between. There are 15 residues in the CDR3. The CDR3 DNA sequence: TGTGCCAGCAGCTTCAGTTCCGGGGACCAGGGTGAGCAGTTCTTC. Translating gives CASSFSSGDQGEQFF.

This clonotype was observed a few times. An end of the junction differs from the germline gene, which may be a read error. V and J are TRBV6-1 and TRBJ2-1, with 7 bases lining up with TRBD1. CDR3 length equals 10 residues. Germline lookup yields CDR1 MNHNS and CDR2 SASEGT. CDR3 in amino acids: CASQSGTVLF. The CDR3 DNA sequence: TGTGCCAGCCAGTCCGGGACAGTACTCTTC.

CDR3 amino acids: CASSVGGPTDTQYF. The CDR3 bases are TGTGCCAGCAGCGTTGGCGGTCCCACAGATACGCAGTATTTT. The chain has TRBV9 and TRBJ2-3; no clear D. The CDR3 extends over 14 amino acids. CDR1 and CDR2 (germline): SGDLS, YYNGEE. V lost 2 bases to trimming and J lost 2 bases, with 9 bases between them.

This clonotype was seen more than once but under ten times. The chain links TRBV20-1 to TRBJ2-2, with a possible D match to TRBD2 (5 bases). V gave up 7 bases and J gave up 5 bases, with 20 bases separating them. Germline-derived CDR1 and CDR2 are DFQATT and SNEGSKA (reference sequence). The CDR3 spans 15 residues. This CDR3 reads CSVIGLRSTTGELFF. In DNA, the CDR3 is TGCAGTGTTATTGGACTCCGGAGCACGACCGGGGAGCTGTTTTTT.

This clonotype was observed a handful of times. The chain joins TRBV19 to TRBJ2-1, with unresolved D. This CDR3 is built from 14 residues. The germline V gene encodes CDR1 LNHDA and CDR2 SQIVND (reference sequence). Between the trimmed V and J ends, which lost 3 bases and 5 bases, there was a span of 11 bases. The CDR3 sequence: CASSIPPRDNEQFF. The CDR3 coding sequence is TGTGCCAGTAGTATTCCACCCAGAGACAATGAGCAGTTCTTC.

This clonotype was detected a few times. The rearrangement uses TRBV2 and TRBJ1-1; the D is unclear. The CDR3 runs 11 residues. The germline gives CDR1 SNHLY, CDR2 FYNNEI. V was trimmed by 9 bases and J by 1 base, leaving 6 bases between them. This CDR3 is CARGGNTEAFF. The CDR3 DNA reads TGTGCCAGAGGTGGGAACACTGAAGCTTTCTTT.

The chain has TRBV6-1 and TRBJ1-1; no clear D. CDR3 size: 14 residues. The germline V gene has CDR1 MNHNS and CDR2 SASEGT. The V gene lost 0 bases and the J gene lost 1 base, with 6 bases spanning the gap. CDR3 nucleotides: TGTGCCAGCAGTGAAGCTGGAGCGAACACTGAAGCTTTCTTT. Its protein product is CASSEAGANTEAFF.

This clonotype came up a few times. The chain has TRBV7-9 and TRBJ2-7; the match to TRBD2 covers 10 bases. CDR3 length: 17 amino acids. The germline CDR1 and CDR2 sequences are SEHNR and FQNEAQ (reference sequence). The V gene end was trimmed by 1 base and the J gene end by 3 bases; junction bases not matched to a gene: 9. The CDR3 region is CASSLGLAGAPHYEQYF. In DNA, the CDR3 is TGTGCCAGCAGCTTAGGGCTAGCGGGGGCCCCACACTACGAGCAGTACTTC.

This clonotype was detected a few times. V and J are TRBV7-6 and TRBJ2-3; perhaps D is TRBD1 or TRBD2 (6 bases each). The germline V gene has CDR1 SGHVS and CDR2 FNYEAQ. Trimming shortened V by 5 bases and J by 4 bases, and 13 bases separated the two germline ends. This CDR3 is 14 amino acids long. As DNA, the CDR3 is TGTGCCAGCAGCCCGACAGGAGGGCCAGATACGCAGTATTTT. It specifies CASSPTGGPDTQYF.

The rearrangement joins TRBV27 to TRBJ2-1, with 8 positions matching TRBD2. Trimming removed 3 bases from V and 8 bases from J; junction bases left unmatched: 9. The CDR3 extends over 15 amino acids. Germline lookup yields CDR1 MNHEY and CDR2 SMNVEV (reference sequence). CDR3 protein: CASSFRRGALDEQFF. In DNA form, the CDR3 reads TGTGCCAGCAGTTTTCGGCGGGGGGCCTTGGATGAGCAGTTCTTC.

This clonotype was found a few times. The chain combines TRBV7-2 with TRBJ2-3, with D possibly TRBD1 on 6 matching bases. V shed 0 bases and J shed 4 bases, with 17 bases lying between them. Germline V gives CDR1 SGHTA, CDR2 FQGNSA. CDR3 size: 17 residues. DNA of the CDR3: TGTGCCAGCAGCTTAGCGCTAGGGGGATTCGGTCCAGATACGCAGTATTTT. Protein: CASSLALGGFGPDTQYF.

This clonotype appeared many times. The rearrangement joins TRBV4-2 to TRBJ1-1; TRBD1 is a possible D gene (5 bases). Germline assignment: CDR1 LGHNA and CDR2 YNFKEQ. The CDR3 is 12 residues long. Trimming shortened V by 5 bases and J by 3 bases, and 7 bases separated the two germline ends. The CDR3 sequence is CASSTGDTEAFF. Here the CDR3 DNA reads TGTGCCAGCAGCACAGGAGACACTGAAGCTTTCTTT.

The V call is TRBV6-2 or TRBV6-3, the J call TRBJ2-2; D remains ambiguous. Trimming took off 2 bases at V and 8 bases at J, with 6 bases between the two ends. CDR1 is MNHEY and CDR2 is SVGEGT in the germline V gene. The CDR3 contains 12 residues. DNA of the CDR3: TGTGCCAGCAGTTACAGTCAGGGGGAGCTGTTTTTT. Translation: CASSYSQGELFF.

This clonotype has just a few counts. The chain recombines TRBV5-1 with TRBJ2-3; D is unresolved. The CDR3 length is 13 residues. V dropped 0 bases and J dropped 4 bases, with 6 bases sitting between them. CDR1 and CDR2 from the germline V gene are SGHRS and YFSETQ. DNA of the CDR3: TGCGCCAGCAGCTTGGAAAGATCAGATACGCAGTATTTT. It encodes CASSLERSDTQYF. The whole variable domain, remainder taken from reference TRBV5-1 and TRBJ2-3, is KAGVTQTPRYLIKTRGQQVTLSCSPISGHRSVSWYQQTPGQGLQFLFEYFSETQRNKGNFPGRFSGRQFSNSRSEMNVSTLELGDSALYLCASSLERSDTQYFGPGTRLTVL.

This chain joins TRBV2 and TRBJ2-5; D call uncertain. V was cut by 6 bases and J by 4 bases, with 12 bases left in between. This CDR3 has 13 residues. Germline V gene sequence: CDR1 SNHLY, CDR2 FYNNEI. The CDR3 nucleotides are TGTGCCAGCAGAGGTTCAGAAGGAGAGACCCAGTACTTC. It encodes CASRGSEGETQYF.

The chain links TRBV2 to TRBJ2-3, with TRBD1 matching over 8 bases. CDR3 size: 15 residues. The V segment lost 4 bases and the J segment 5 bases; nucleotides outside the gene matches: 8. Germline CDR1 SNHLY, CDR2 FYNNEI. CDR3 sequence reads: CASSVRTGIVDTQYF. In DNA form, the CDR3 reads TGTGCCAGCAGTGTCCGGACAGGGATCGTAGATACGCAGTATTTT.

This clonotype was detected only a few times. The chain combines TRBV6-1 with TRBJ1-2, with unresolved D. There are 16 residues in the CDR3. V was cut by 6 bases and J by 5 bases, with 22 bases left in between. Germline V gene data show CDR1 as MNHNS and CDR2 as SASEGT. CDR3 loop: CASSPLATSFLYGYTF. As DNA, the CDR3 is TGTGCCAGCAGCCCCCTCGCGACATCCTTCTTATATGGCTACACCTTC.

The chain employs TRBV7-8 and TRBJ2-7, with no clear D. CDR1 SGHVS and CDR2 FQNEAQ come from the germline V gene. The CDR3 is 14 residues long. Trimming stripped 2 bases from V and 3 bases from J, with 11 bases between. The CDR3 nucleotides are TGTGCCAGCAGCTTAAGACAAGAGTTCTACGAGCAGTACTTC. Its translation is CASSLRQEFYEQYF.

This clonotype showed up many times. The rearrangement uses TRBV29-1 and TRBJ2-7, with D possibly matching TRBD2 (5 bases). The CDR3 is 12 amino acids. V lost 5 bases and J lost 5, with 13 bases in between. From germline, CDR1 is SQVTM and CDR2 ANQGSEA. CDR3 loop: CSVHPYGDEQYF. The DNA for the CDR3 is TGCAGCGTTCACCCCTACGGGGACGAGCAGTACTTC.